This TCR beta chain was identified in a study of CD8 T cells in ankylosing spondylitis. Study conclusions and caveats: Significant enrichment of disease-linked clones was reported in matched ankylosing spondylitis synovial fluid. Apparently characteristic of ankylosing spondylitis blood was a TCR beta motif (about 8 highly homologous variants).

This clonotype was seen more than once but under ten times. The antigen remains unidentified. TCRdb recomputed calls from the 5' RACE reads with MiXCR, one row per CDR3 protein. The sample holds 350,000 to 450,000 distinct CDR3 sequences, 20% to 25% seen once. V was clipped by 3 bases and J by 0 bases, with 15 bases between them. In germline, CDR1 is DFQATT, CDR2 SNEGSKA (reference sequence). This CDR3 has 16 residues. The sequence was collected from a male donor with ankylosing spondylitis or in good health (not recorded which). The chain carries TRBV20-1 and TRBJ2-1; D might be TRBD1 or TRBD2, each matching 5 bases. Sequencing used blood, either unsorted or a sorted T cell fraction (not recorded which). The CDR3 region is CSASGSGAFSYNEQFF. Here the CDR3 DNA reads TGCAGTGCTAGTGGGTCCGGGGCGTTCTCCTACAATGAGCAGTTCTTC.